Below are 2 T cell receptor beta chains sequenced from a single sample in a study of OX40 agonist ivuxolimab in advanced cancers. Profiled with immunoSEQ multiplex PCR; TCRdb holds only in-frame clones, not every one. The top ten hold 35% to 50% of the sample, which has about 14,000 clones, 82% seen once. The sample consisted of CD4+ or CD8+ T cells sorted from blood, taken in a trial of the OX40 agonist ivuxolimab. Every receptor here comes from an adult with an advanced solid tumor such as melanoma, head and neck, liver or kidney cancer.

As DNA, the CDR3 is TGTGCCAGTACTCGACCGGGGTCCGAAAAACTGTTTTTT. Its protein product is CASTRPGSEKLFF. This chain uses TRBV19 with TRBJ1-4, with D hard to call. Germline V gives CDR1 LNHDA, CDR2 SQIVND (reference sequence). This CDR3 is built from 13 residues. With 7 bases removed from V and 8 bases from J, the gap between germline ends came to 14 bases.

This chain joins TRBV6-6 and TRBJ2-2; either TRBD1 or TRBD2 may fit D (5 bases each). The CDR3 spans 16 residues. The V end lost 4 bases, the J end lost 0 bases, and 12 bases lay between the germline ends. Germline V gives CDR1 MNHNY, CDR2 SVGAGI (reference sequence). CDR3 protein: CASSWDQGANTGELFF. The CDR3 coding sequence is TGTGCCAGCAGTTGGGACCAAGGCGCGAACACCGGGGAGCTGTTTTTT.